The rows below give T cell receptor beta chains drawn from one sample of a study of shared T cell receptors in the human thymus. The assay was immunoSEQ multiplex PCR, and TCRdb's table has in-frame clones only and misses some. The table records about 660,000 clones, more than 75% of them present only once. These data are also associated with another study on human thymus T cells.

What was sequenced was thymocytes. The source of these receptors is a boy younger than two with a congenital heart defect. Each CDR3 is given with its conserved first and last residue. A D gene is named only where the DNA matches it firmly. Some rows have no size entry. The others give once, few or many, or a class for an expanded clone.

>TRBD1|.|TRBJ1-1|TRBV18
CASSPPGQAPLAFF
TGTGCCAGCTCACCACCGGGACAGGCCCCCTTGGCTTTCTTT
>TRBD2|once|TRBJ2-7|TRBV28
CASRQLSGNSYEQYF
TGTGCCAGCCGCCAACTTAGCGGGAACTCCTACGAGCAGTACTTC
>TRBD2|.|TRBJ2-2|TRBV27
CASSPRTSGSRDTGELFF
TGTGCCAGCAGTCCGAGGACTAGCGGGAGTCGCGACACCGGGGAGCTGTTTTTT
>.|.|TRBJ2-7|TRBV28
CASSFSGSYEQYF
TGTGCCAGCAGTTTCTCGGGGTCCTACGAGCAGTACTTC
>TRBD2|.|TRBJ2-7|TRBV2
CASSGTDPSGRVYEQYF
TGTGCCAGTTCCGGGACAGACCCTAGCGGGAGGGTGTACGAGCAGTACTTC
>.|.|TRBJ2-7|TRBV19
CASSYRDTGPYEQYF
TGTGCCAGTAGTTATCGGGACACCGGCCCCTACGAGCAGTACTTC
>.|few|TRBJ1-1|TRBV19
CASSGPSGSRAEAFF
TGTGCCAGTAGCGGACCTTCCGGGAGTCGCGCTGAAGCTTTCTTT
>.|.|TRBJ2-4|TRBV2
CASSEGLAKNIQYF
TGTGCCAGCAGTGAAGGGCTAGCCAAAAACATTCAGTACTTC
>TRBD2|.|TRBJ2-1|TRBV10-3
CAISVGSGSYEQFF
TGTGCCATCAGTGTGGGTAGCGGGAGTTATGAGCAGTTCTTC
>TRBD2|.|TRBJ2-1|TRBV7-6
CASSPGAGLASEQFF
TGTGCCAGCAGCCCGGGAGCGGGACTAGCTAGTGAGCAGTTCTTC
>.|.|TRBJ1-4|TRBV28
CASSPPYRATNEKLFF
TGTGCCAGCAGCCCCCCCTACAGGGCGACTAATGAAAAACTGTTTTTT
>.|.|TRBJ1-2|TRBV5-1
CASSWGDYGYTF
TGCGCCAGCAGCTGGGGGGACTATGGCTACACCTTC
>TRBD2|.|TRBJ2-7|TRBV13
CASIRGGGSPYEQYF
TGTGCCAGCATCCGGGGGGGCGGGAGCCCCTACGAGCAGTACTTC
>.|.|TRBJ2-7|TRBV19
CASSMQEGAYYEQYF
TGTGCCAGTAGTATGCAGGAGGGGGCGTACTACGAGCAGTACTTC
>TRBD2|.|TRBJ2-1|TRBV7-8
CASSSGTSGRPKYNEQFF
TGTGCCAGCAGCTCTGGGACTAGCGGGAGGCCTAAGTACAATGAGCAGTTCTTC
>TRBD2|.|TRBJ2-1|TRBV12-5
CASGPRKREFCEQFF
TGTGCTAGTGGCCCGAGGAAGCGGGAGTTTTGTGAGCAGTTCTTC
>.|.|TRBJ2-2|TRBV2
CASRGALSPSTGELFF
TGTGCCAGCAGGGGGGCGCTTTCCCCCTCCACCGGGGAGCTGTTTTTT
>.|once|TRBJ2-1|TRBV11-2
CASSLNRIQLDNEQFF
TGTGCCAGCAGCCTAAATCGTATTCAACTCGACAATGAGCAGTTCTTC
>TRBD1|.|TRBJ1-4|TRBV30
CAWSVQWTGGEKLFF
TGTGCCTGGAGTGTACAGTGGACAGGAGGTGAAAAACTGTTTTTT
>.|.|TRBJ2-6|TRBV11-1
CASSSKLTSGANVLTF
TGTGCCAGCAGCTCAAAACTAACCTCTGGGGCCAACGTCCTGACTTTC
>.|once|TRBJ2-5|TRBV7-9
CASSTNSGVHQETQYF
TGTGCCAGCAGTACAAACTCCGGGGTCCACCAAGAGACCCAGTACTTC
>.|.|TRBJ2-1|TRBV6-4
CASSVGGFMDEQFF
TGTGCCAGCAGTGTCGGAGGCTTTATGGATGAGCAGTTCTTC
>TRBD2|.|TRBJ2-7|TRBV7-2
CASSAERTSRGYEQYF
TGTGCCAGCAGTGCAGAGCGGACTAGCCGGGGGTACGAGCAGTACTTC
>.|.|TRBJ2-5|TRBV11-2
CASSLDRELAQETQYF
TGTGCCAGCAGCTTAGATCGGGAACTAGCCCAAGAGACCCAGTACTTC
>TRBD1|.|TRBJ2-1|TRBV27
CASSPDRVHPKNNEQFF
TGTGCCAGCAGCCCTGACAGGGTCCATCCGAAAAACAATGAGCAGTTCTTC
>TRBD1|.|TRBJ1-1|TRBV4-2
CASSQATGGNTEAFF
TGTGCCAGCAGCCAAGCGACAGGGGGGAACACTGAAGCTTTCTTT
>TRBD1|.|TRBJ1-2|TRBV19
CASSIEGQGLGGYTF
TGTGCCAGTAGTATAGAAGGACAGGGATTAGGGGGCTACACCTTC
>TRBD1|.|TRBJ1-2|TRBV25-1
CASSEGKGALYGYTF
TGTGCCAGCAGTGAAGGAAAGGGGGCCCTCTATGGCTACACCTTC
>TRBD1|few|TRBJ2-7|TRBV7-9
CASSGGQGASYEQYF
TGTGCCAGCAGCGGTGGGCAGGGGGCTTCCTACGAGCAGTACTTC
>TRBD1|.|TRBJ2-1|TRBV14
CASSQEPAGTGTYNEQFF
TGTGCCAGCAGCCAAGAACCGGCGGGGACAGGGACCTACAATGAGCAGTTCTTC
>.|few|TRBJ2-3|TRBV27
CASSLRLTDTQYF
TGTGCCAGCAGTTTGAGACTCACAGATACGCAGTATTTT
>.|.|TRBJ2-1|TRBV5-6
CASSLDLGPIYNEQFF
TGTGCCAGCAGCTTGGACCTGGGCCCTATTTACAATGAGCAGTTCTTC
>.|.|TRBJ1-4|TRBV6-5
CASSYSEGTTEKLFF
TGTGCCAGCAGTTACTCGGAGGGGACCACTGAAAAACTGTTTTTT
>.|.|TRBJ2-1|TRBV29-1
CSVEGGDEQFF
TGCAGCGTTGAGGGGGGAGATGAGCAGTTCTTC
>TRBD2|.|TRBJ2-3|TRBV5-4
CASSWTSGGVDTQYF
TGTGCCAGCAGCTGGACTAGCGGGGGGGTAGATACGCAGTATTTT
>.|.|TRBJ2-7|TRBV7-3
CASSLRPGRTFEQYF
TGTGCCAGCAGCTTAAGGCCAGGGAGGACTTTCGAGCAGTACTTC
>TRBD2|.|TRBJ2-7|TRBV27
CASRSGTSGRAYEQYF
TGTGCCAGCAGGTCCGGGACTAGCGGGAGGGCCTACGAGCAGTACTTC
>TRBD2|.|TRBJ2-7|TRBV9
CASSVDNSGRPCSYEQYF
TGTGCCAGCAGCGTAGATAATAGCGGGAGGCCGTGCTCCTACGAGCAGTACTTC
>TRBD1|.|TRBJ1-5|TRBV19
CASSALRDRGQPQHF
TGTGCCAGTAGTGCCCTCCGGGACAGGGGGCAGCCCCAGCATTTT
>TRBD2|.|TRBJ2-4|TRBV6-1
CASSEAQFKETSGALGNIQYF
TGTGCCAGCAGTGAAGCGCAATTTAAGGAAACTAGCGGGGCCTTAGGAAACATTCAGTACTTC
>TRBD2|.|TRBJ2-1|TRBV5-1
CASSLEGLAGVNEQFF
TGCGCCAGCAGCTTGGAAGGGCTAGCGGGAGTGAATGAGCAGTTCTTC
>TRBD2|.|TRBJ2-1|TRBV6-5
CASSYGGGRNEQFF
TGTGCCAGCAGTTATGGGGGAGGGCGGAATGAGCAGTTCTTC
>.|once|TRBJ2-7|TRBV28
CASSPLGGSARSEQYF
TGTGCCAGCAGTCCCCTCGGGGGAAGCGCCCGCTCCGAGCAGTACTTC
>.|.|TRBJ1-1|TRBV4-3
CASSQTNRADNTEAFF
TGCGCCAGCAGCCAAACCAACAGGGCTGATAACACTGAAGCTTTCTTT
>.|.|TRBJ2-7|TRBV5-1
CASSLRGSEAYEQYF
TGCGCCAGCAGCTTGCGAGGTTCGGAGGCCTACGAGCAGTACTTC
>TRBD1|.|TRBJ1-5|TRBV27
CASSPTGEGQPQHF
TGTGCCAGCAGTCCGACAGGGGAAGGACAGCCCCAGCATTTT
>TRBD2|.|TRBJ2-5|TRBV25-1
CASIPRRASGRETQYF
TGTGCCAGCATTCCCCGGAGGGCTAGCGGGAGAGAGACCCAGTACTTC
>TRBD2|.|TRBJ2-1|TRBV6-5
CASSEREQSYNEQFF
TGTGCCAGCAGCGAGCGGGAGCAATCCTACAATGAGCAGTTCTTC
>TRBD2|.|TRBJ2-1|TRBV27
CASTETSGSPQLYNEQFF
TGTGCCAGCACCGAGACTAGCGGGAGCCCCCAATTGTACAATGAGCAGTTCTTC
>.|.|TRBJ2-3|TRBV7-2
CASSLGAYLATNTDTQYF
TGTGCCAGCAGCTTAGGTGCTTATCTAGCTACTAACACAGATACGCAGTATTTT
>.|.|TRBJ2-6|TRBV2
CAVEAGANVLTF
TGTGCCGTAGAGGCTGGGGCCAACGTCCTGACTTTC
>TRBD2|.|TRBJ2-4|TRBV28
CASSLPGLAGEFRGIQYF
TGTGCCAGCAGTTTACCGGGACTAGCGGGAGAGTTTCGGGGCATTCAGTACTTC
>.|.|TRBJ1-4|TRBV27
CASSPRYNPEKLFF
TGTGCCAGCAGTCCCCGATACAACCCTGAAAAACTGTTTTTT
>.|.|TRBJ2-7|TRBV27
CASSIPDYIYEQYF
TGTGCCAGCAGTATTCCGGACTACATCTACGAGCAGTACTTC
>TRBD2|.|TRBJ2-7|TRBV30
CAWSVRRESTYEQYF
TGTGCCTGGAGTGTCAGGCGGGAGTCCACCTACGAGCAGTACTTC